This paragraph covers one T cell receptor (beta chain) sequence. The sample comes from a study of T cell changes during pregnancy in multiple sclerosis. TCRdb's copy holds only in-frame clones and misses some; the assay was immunoSEQ multiplex PCR. Among approximately 40,000 clones listed, about 87% were seen once. The V gene's germline CDR1 is SNHLY and CDR2 FYNNEI. The CDR3 is 15 amino acids. V lost 1 base, J lost 2 bases, and 11 bases lay in between. This TCR came from a female donor with multiple sclerosis, enrolled in a pregnancy study. This sample comprised CD4+ T cells from peripheral blood mononuclear cells, obtained in the second trimester of pregnancy. This sequence joins TRBV2 and TRBJ2-5; a possible D gene is TRBD1 (6 bases). CDR3 amino acids: CASSEEGEHQETQYF. As DNA, the CDR3 is TGTGCCAGCAGTGAAGAGGGGGAGCATCAAGAGACCCAGTACTTC.